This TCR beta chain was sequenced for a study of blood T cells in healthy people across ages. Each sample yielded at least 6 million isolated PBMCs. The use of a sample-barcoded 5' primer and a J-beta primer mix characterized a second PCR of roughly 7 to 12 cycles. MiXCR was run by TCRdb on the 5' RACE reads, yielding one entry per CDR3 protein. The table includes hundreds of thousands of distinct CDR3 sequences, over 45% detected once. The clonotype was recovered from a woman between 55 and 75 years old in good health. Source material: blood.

The CDR3 sequence is CATSRDPGQNIQYF. As DNA, the CDR3 is TGTGCCACCAGCAGAGACCCTGGACAGAACATTCAGTACTTC. The V gene is TRBV15, the J gene TRBJ2-4; D possibly corresponds to TRBD1 (6 bases). With 0 bases removed from V and 7 bases from J, the gap between germline ends came to 10 bases. This CDR3 comprises 14 residues. The germline V gene has CDR1 LNHNV and CDR2 YYDKDF (reference sequence).